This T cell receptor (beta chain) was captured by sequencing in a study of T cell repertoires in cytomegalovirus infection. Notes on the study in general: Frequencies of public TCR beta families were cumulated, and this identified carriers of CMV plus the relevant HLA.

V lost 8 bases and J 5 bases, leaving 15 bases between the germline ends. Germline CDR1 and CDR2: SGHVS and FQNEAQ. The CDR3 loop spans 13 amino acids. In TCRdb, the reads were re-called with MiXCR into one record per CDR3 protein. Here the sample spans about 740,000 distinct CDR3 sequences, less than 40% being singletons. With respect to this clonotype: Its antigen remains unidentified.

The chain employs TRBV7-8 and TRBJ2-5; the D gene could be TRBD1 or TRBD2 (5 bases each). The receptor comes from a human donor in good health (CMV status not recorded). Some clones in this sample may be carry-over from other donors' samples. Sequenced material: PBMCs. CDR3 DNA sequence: TGTGCCAGCGGGGGTCCCTTGCAGGAGACCCAGTACTTC. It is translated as CASGGPLQETQYF.